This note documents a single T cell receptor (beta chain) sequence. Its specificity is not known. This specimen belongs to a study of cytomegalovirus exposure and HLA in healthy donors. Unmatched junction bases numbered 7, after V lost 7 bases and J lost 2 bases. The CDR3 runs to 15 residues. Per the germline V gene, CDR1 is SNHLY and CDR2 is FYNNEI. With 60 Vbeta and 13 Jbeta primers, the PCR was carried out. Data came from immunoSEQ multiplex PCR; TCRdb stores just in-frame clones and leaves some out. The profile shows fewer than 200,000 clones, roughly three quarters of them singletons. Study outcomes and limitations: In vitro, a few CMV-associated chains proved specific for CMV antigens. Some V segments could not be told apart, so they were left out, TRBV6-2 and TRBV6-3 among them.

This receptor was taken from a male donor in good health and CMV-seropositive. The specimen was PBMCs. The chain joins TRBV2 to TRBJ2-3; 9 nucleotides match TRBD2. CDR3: CASIRPSGVTDTQYF. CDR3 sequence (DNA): TGTGCCAGCATTCGACCTAGCGGGGTCACAGATACGCAGTATTTT.